The rows below give T cell receptor beta chains drawn from one sample of a study of cytomegalovirus exposure and HLA in healthy donors. Method: immunoSEQ multiplex PCR; TCRdb's copy keeps in-frame clones and lacks some. The data hold over 200,000 clones, with about 89% observed a single time. Sequencing was carried out using PBMCs. The receptor set was obtained from a young woman in good health and CMV-seronegative. The CDR3 runs from the conserved cysteine through the conserved F or W. The D gene is left open where the match is weak. The size field is filled for only some rows; it gives once, few, many or a size class.

D gene: TRBD2; clone size: NA; J gene: TRBJ2-7; V gene: TRBV27; CDR3 protein: CASSRKLAGVTYEQYF; CDR3 DNA: TGTGCCAGCAGTCGCAAACTAGCGGGAGTTACCTACGAGCAGTACTTC
D gene: TRBD1; clone size: NA; J gene: TRBJ2-5; V gene: TRBV6-4; CDR3 protein: CASSPGQGETQYF; CDR3 DNA: TGTGCCAGCAGTCCGGGACAGGGTGAGACCCAGTACTTC
D gene: TRBD1; clone size: once; J gene: TRBJ1-1; V gene: TRBV7-9; CDR3 protein: CASSAGPGQMNTEAFF; CDR3 DNA: TGTGCCAGCAGCGCAGGACCGGGACAGATGAACACTGAAGCTTTCTTT
D gene: TRBD2; clone size: NA; J gene: TRBJ2-7; V gene: TRBV19; CDR3 protein: CASSSLAGVPYEQYF; CDR3 DNA: TGTGCCAGTAGTTCCTTGGCGGGAGTGCCGTACGAGCAGTACTTC
D gene: NA; clone size: NA; J gene: TRBJ1-6; V gene: TRBV10-3; CDR3 protein: CAISESMQGAGSPLHF; CDR3 DNA: TGTGCCATCAGTGAGTCGATGCAAGGGGCTGGTTCACCCCTCCACTTT
D gene: NA; clone size: NA; J gene: TRBJ1-2; V gene: TRBV19; CDR3 protein: CASLDRNTAPGYGYTF; CDR3 DNA: TGTGCCAGTTTAGACAGAAACACCGCCCCTGGGTATGGCTACACCTTC
D gene: NA; clone size: once; J gene: TRBJ2-7; V gene: TRBV5-6; CDR3 protein: CASGPGHYYEQYF; CDR3 DNA: TGTGCCAGCGGGCCGGGACACTACTACGAGCAGTACTTC
D gene: NA; clone size: NA; J gene: TRBJ1-4; V gene: TRBV11-3; CDR3 protein: CASSLRATNEKLFF; CDR3 DNA: TGTGCCAGCAGCCTACGCGCAACTAATGAAAAACTGTTTTTT
D gene: NA; clone size: NA; J gene: TRBJ2-1; V gene: TRBV27; CDR3 protein: CASSRTGYNEQFF; CDR3 DNA: TGTGCCAGCAGCCGAACAGGTTACAATGAGCAGTTCTTC
D gene: TRBD2; clone size: NA; J gene: TRBJ2-1; V gene: TRBV15; CDR3 protein: CATSTPPWGGDNEQFF; CDR3 DNA: TGTGCCACCAGCACCCCGCCTTGGGGGGGAGACAATGAGCAGTTCTTC
D gene: TRBD1; clone size: NA; J gene: TRBJ2-7; V gene: TRBV6-5; CDR3 protein: CASSPTGDHEQYF; CDR3 DNA: TGTGCCAGCAGCCCTACAGGGGACCACGAGCAGTACTTC
D gene: TRBD2; clone size: NA; J gene: TRBJ2-7; V gene: TRBV5-6; CDR3 protein: CASSLGSGGYEQYF; CDR3 DNA: TGTGCCAGCAGCCTTGGTTCGGGAGGGTACGAGCAGTACTTC
D gene: TRBD1; clone size: NA; J gene: TRBJ1-1; V gene: TRBV11-2; CDR3 protein: CASSSWDSLTEAFF; CDR3 DNA: TGTGCCAGCAGCTCATGGGACAGCCTCACTGAAGCTTTCTTT
D gene: NA; clone size: NA; J gene: TRBJ2-5; V gene: TRBV7-8; CDR3 protein: CASSPGVELYQETQYF; CDR3 DNA: TGTGCCAGCAGCCCGGGGGTAGAGTTGTACCAAGAGACCCAGTACTTC